The sequence of this TCR beta chain was determined in a study of blood T cell repertoires in COVID-19. Across the whole study: Sources were T cells, B-cell-depleted T cells, or PBMCs; the material itself was cDNA or gDNA.

The authors' processing: Scientists estimated how many nucleated cells there were by amplifying reference gene primers. Sequenced by immunoSEQ multiplex PCR; TCRdb stores in-frame clones only, minus some. From that table come the V and J calls and clone size; the DNA was used to work out D and trimming. The top ten clones hold roughly 4% of a sample with a few hundred thousand clones, approximately 83% of them seen once. With V trimmed by 5 bases and J by 7 bases, 6 bases remained unmatched. CDR1 and CDR2 (germline): SGHRS, YFSETQ. The length of the CDR3 is 14 residues. J is TRBJ1-4 and V is TRBV5-1, with 9 bases lining up with TRBD1. Material: PBMCs or T cells enriched from blood (not recorded which). The receptor was isolated from a woman aged 25 to 39 who had recovered from COVID-19. The CDR3 region is CASRKTGGSEKLFF. DNA for the CDR3: TGCGCCAGCAGAAAGACAGGGGGTAGTGAAAAACTGTTTTTT. The complete variable domain, with remaining parts taken from reference TRBV5-1 and TRBJ1-4, reads KAGVTQTPRYLIKTRGQQVTLSCSPISGHRSVSWYQQTPGQGLQFLFEYFSETQRNKGNFPGRFSGRQFSNSRSEMNVSTLELGDSALYLCASRKTGGSEKLFFGSGTQLSVL.